A selection of T cell receptor beta chains follows, all from one sample in a study of vaccination and CD4 T cells after COVID-19. TCRdb re-called the PCR reads through MiXCR, storing one row per CDR3 protein. Of about 13,000 distinct CDR3 sequences listed, approximately 81% are singletons. Their antigens remain unidentified. The source was CD4+ T cells from blood, cultured in vitro, collected after SARS-CoV-2 vaccination. All receptors come from a human donor who received a COVID-19 vaccine. Both conserved end residues are part of each CDR3. Each record gives: V gene, clone size, D gene, J gene, CDR3 protein, CDR3 DNA. A D gene is named only where the DNA matches it firmly. Clone size, where shown, is once, few, many, or a class for clones that have expanded.

V: TRBV7-9
size: NA
D: NA
J: TRBJ1-1
CDR3: CASSLEGGEAFF
DNA: TGTGCCAGCAGCCTCGAGGGGGGGGAAGCTTTCTTT

V: TRBV20-1
size: NA
D: NA
J: TRBJ1-5
CDR3: CSARVSGFSNQPQHF
DNA: TGCAGTGCTAGAGTCTCCGGATTTAGCAATCAGCCCCAGCATTTT

V: TRBV2
size: NA
D: NA
J: TRBJ2-6
CDR3: CASEQRGARPGANVLTF
DNA: TGTGCCAGCGAGCAACGGGGGGCCCGTCCTGGGGCCAACGTCCTGACTTTC

V: TRBV19
size: NA
D: NA
J: TRBJ1-1
CDR3: CASSIVGGPTGAFF
DNA: TGTGCCAGTAGTATTGTAGGGGGACCCACCGGAGCTTTCTTT

V: TRBV20-1
size: few
D: NA
J: TRBJ1-2
CDR3: CSARGLAGYTF
DNA: TGCAGTGCAAGAGGACTGGCCGGCTACACCTTC

V: TRBV10-1
size: NA
D: TRBD1
J: TRBJ2-7
CDR3: CASSADRGLDEQYF
DNA: TGCGCCAGCAGTGCGGACAGGGGGCTGGACGAGCAGTACTTC

V: TRBV7-6
size: large
D: TRBD2
J: TRBJ2-7
CDR3: CASSWTSGGEEQYF
DNA: TGTGCCAGCAGCTGGACTAGCGGGGGGGAAGAGCAGTACTTC

V: TRBV6-1
size: NA
D: TRBD1
J: TRBJ2-7
CDR3: CASRGGTGVYEQYF
DNA: TGTGCCAGCAGGGGGGGGACAGGGGTCTACGAGCAGTACTTC

V: TRBV27
size: NA
D: TRBD1
J: TRBJ2-3
CDR3: CASSRTGFADTQYF
DNA: TGTGCCAGCAGCCGGACAGGGTTCGCAGATACGCAGTATTTT

V: TRBV6-1
size: NA
D: NA
J: TRBJ1-1
CDR3: CASSEFYGGITEAFF
DNA: TGTGCCAGCAGTGAATTCTACGGGGGAATCACTGAAGCTTTCTTT

V: TRBV6-5
size: NA
D: TRBD2
J: TRBJ2-2
CDR3: CASSSPGLAGATGELFF
DNA: TGTGCCAGCAGTTCCCCAGGACTAGCGGGAGCGACCGGGGAGCTGTTTTTT

V: TRBV30
size: NA
D: TRBD1
J: TRBJ1-1
CDR3: CAWKRGLNTEAFF
DNA: TGTGCCTGGAAGAGGGGGCTGAACACTGAAGCTTTCTTT

V: TRBV19
size: NA
D: TRBD1
J: TRBJ1-5
CDR3: CASSDGTAYNQPQHF
DNA: TGTGCCAGTAGTGACGGGACAGCCTACAATCAGCCCCAGCATTTT

V: TRBV20-1
size: NA
D: NA
J: TRBJ2-5
CDR3: CSAPLGLVGEEAQYF
DNA: TGCAGTGCCCCCCTAGGGCTAGTTGGGGAAGAGGCCCAGTACTTC

V: TRBV7-2
size: NA
D: NA
J: TRBJ1-6
CDR3: CASSLFGVKGVPLHF
DNA: TGTGCCAGCAGCTTATTTGGCGTAAAGGGTGTCCCCCTCCACTTT

V: TRBV20-1
size: NA
D: TRBD2
J: TRBJ2-5
CDR3: CSARGVHPVGGGLQETQYF
DNA: TGCAGTGCTAGGGGTGTTCACCCCGTCGGCGGGGGGCTCCAAGAGACCCAGTACTTC

V: TRBV14
size: few
D: NA
J: TRBJ1-2
CDR3: CASSPTPGLRGGYTF
DNA: TGTGCCAGCAGCCCGACTCCGGGACTGAGGGGTGGCTACACCTTC

V: TRBV24-1
size: NA
D: NA
J: TRBJ2-1
CDR3: CATSDRDAQLGNEQFF
DNA: TGTGCCACCAGTGACCGTGACGCTCAACTCGGGAATGAGCAGTTCTTC

V: TRBV20-1
size: NA
D: NA
J: TRBJ1-1
CDR3: CSARDRIIGITEAFF
DNA: TGCAGTGCTAGAGATCGTATTATAGGGATTACTGAAGCTTTCTTT

V: TRBV7-9
size: NA
D: NA
J: TRBJ1-2
CDR3: CASSLEGWTNYGYTF
DNA: TGTGCCAGCAGCTTAGAGGGATGGACGAACTATGGCTACACCTTC

V: TRBV11-3
size: NA
D: NA
J: TRBJ2-2
CDR3: CASSLSLRGELFF
DNA: TGTGCCAGCAGCTTATCGTTGCGCGGGGAGCTGTTTTTT

V: TRBV5-6
size: NA
D: NA
J: TRBJ1-6
CDR3: CASSLRLPQGNSPLHF
DNA: TGTGCCAGCAGCCTCCGACTCCCTCAGGGTAATTCACCCCTCCACTTT

V: TRBV11-3
size: NA
D: TRBD2
J: TRBJ2-2
CDR3: CASSPGVAGAPNTGELFF
DNA: TGTGCCAGCAGCCCGGGGGTAGCGGGGGCCCCGAACACCGGGGAGCTGTTTTTT

V: TRBV6-1
size: few
D: TRBD1
J: TRBJ1-5
CDR3: CASRPPGQGFNQPQHF
DNA: TGTGCCAGCAGGCCTCCGGGACAGGGTTTCAATCAGCCCCAGCATTTT

V: TRBV30
size: NA
D: NA
J: TRBJ2-5
CDR3: CAGGLKETQYF
DNA: TGTGCCGGAGGCCTAAAAGAGACCCAGTACTTC

V: TRBV2
size: NA
D: NA
J: TRBJ2-5
CDR3: CASSEFRGGETQYF
DNA: TGTGCCAGCAGTGAATTCAGGGGAGGCGAGACCCAGTACTTC

V: TRBV10-3
size: few
D: TRBD1
J: TRBJ1-2
CDR3: CAISDAGGEYGYTF
DNA: TGTGCCATCAGTGACGCAGGGGGAGAGTATGGCTACACCTTC

V: TRBV6-2/TRBV6-3
size: NA
D: TRBD2
J: TRBJ2-3
CDR3: CASSLISGGAADTQYF
DNA: TGTGCCAGCAGCTTGATTAGCGGGGGGGCCGCAGATACGCAGTATTTT

V: TRBV20-1
size: medium-sized
D: TRBD2
J: TRBJ2-3
CDR3: CSASTADDRGGGTDTQYF
DNA: TGCAGTGCTAGTACGGCTGATGATCGCGGGGGGGGCACAGATACGCAGTATTTT

V: TRBV27
size: NA
D: TRBD1
J: TRBJ1-6
CDR3: CASSAGGSWDNSPLHF
DNA: TGTGCCAGCAGTGCAGGGGGCAGTTGGGATAATTCACCCCTCCACTTT

V: TRBV19
size: few
D: NA
J: TRBJ1-5
CDR3: CASTPSWGIGNQPQHF
DNA: TGTGCCAGTACCCCTTCTTGGGGAATTGGCAATCAGCCCCAGCATTTT

V: TRBV7-2
size: NA
D: TRBD1
J: TRBJ2-5
CDR3: CASSSLGTVQETQYF
DNA: TGTGCCAGCAGCTCACTTGGGACAGTCCAAGAGACCCAGTACTTC

V: TRBV14
size: NA
D: NA
J: TRBJ1-1
CDR3: CASSQERDTEAFF
DNA: TGTGCCAGCAGCCAAGAACGGGACACTGAAGCTTTCTTT

V: TRBV6-5
size: once
D: NA
J: TRBJ2-1
CDR3: CASSYRTPRGNEQFF
DNA: TGTGCCAGCAGTTACAGGACCCCCCGAGGCAATGAGCAGTTCTTC

V: TRBV6-1
size: NA
D: NA
J: TRBJ2-3
CDR3: CASTERYSTDTQYF
DNA: TGTGCCAGCACCGAAAGGTATAGCACAGATACGCAGTATTTT

V: TRBV6-1
size: few
D: TRBD1
J: TRBJ1-3
CDR3: CASSHNRQGVVDTIYF
DNA: TGTGCCAGCAGTCACAATCGACAGGGGGTAGTGGACACCATATATTTT

V: TRBV5-4
size: NA
D: TRBD2
J: TRBJ2-3
CDR3: CASSLGLAQGDTQYF
DNA: TGTGCCAGCAGCTTGGGACTAGCGCAGGGAGATACGCAGTATTTT

V: TRBV7-8
size: NA
D: NA
J: TRBJ1-5
CDR3: CASSLAPGAYQPQHF
DNA: TGTGCCAGCAGCTTAGCCCCTGGGGCATATCAGCCCCAGCATTTT

V: TRBV6-1
size: NA
D: TRBD2
J: TRBJ2-2
CDR3: CASSKRLAGWQGDTGELFF
DNA: TGTGCCAGCAGTAAGCGACTAGCGGGCTGGCAAGGGGACACCGGGGAGCTGTTTTTT

V: TRBV20-1
size: NA
D: TRBD1
J: TRBJ2-7
CDR3: CSAEPDRGEYEQYF
DNA: TGCAGTGCCGAGCCTGACAGGGGAGAGTACGAGCAGTACTTC

V: TRBV7-6
size: medium-sized
D: NA
J: TRBJ2-3
CDR3: CASSLEASSSTDTQYF
DNA: TGTGCCAGCAGCTTAGAGGCTAGCTCTAGCACAGATACGCAGTATTTT

V: TRBV29-1
size: NA
D: NA
J: TRBJ2-5
CDR3: CSVVEETQYF
DNA: TGCAGCGTTGTGGAAGAGACCCAGTACTTC

V: TRBV7-2
size: NA
D: TRBD2
J: TRBJ2-3
CDR3: CASSPLAGYTDTQYF
DNA: TGTGCCAGCAGCCCTCTAGCGGGGTACACAGATACGCAGTATTTT

V: TRBV7-2
size: NA
D: NA
J: TRBJ1-6
CDR3: CASSLEQSPLHF
DNA: TGTGCCAGCAGCTTAGAACAGTCACCCCTCCACTTT

V: TRBV5-1
size: NA
D: NA
J: TRBJ2-7
CDR3: CASSLLRGSPYEQYF
DNA: TGCGCCAGCAGCTTGTTGCGGGGATCCCCCTACGAGCAGTACTTC

V: TRBV12-3/TRBV12-4
size: NA
D: TRBD1
J: TRBJ1-3
CDR3: CASRDRGDSSGNTIYF
DNA: TGTGCCAGCAGGGACAGGGGCGATAGCTCTGGAAACACCATATATTTT

V: TRBV20-1
size: NA
D: TRBD1
J: TRBJ1-3
CDR3: CSVETGTGDPYSGNTIYF
DNA: TGCAGTGTCGAAACCGGGACAGGGGACCCTTACTCTGGAAACACCATATATTTT

V: TRBV5-1
size: NA
D: NA
J: TRBJ1-1
CDR3: CASSLSRSVSGEAFF
DNA: TGCGCCAGCAGCTTGTCCCGATCCGTATCAGGGGAAGCTTTCTTT

V: TRBV20-1
size: NA
D: NA
J: TRBJ1-2
CDR3: CSAKIRTGRLYYGYTF
DNA: TGCAGTGCCAAAATCCGTACGGGGCGCCTTTACTATGGCTACACCTTC

V: TRBV10-1
size: NA
D: NA
J: TRBJ2-1
CDR3: CASLKSGNEQFF
DNA: TGCGCCAGCCTCAAGTCAGGAAACGAGCAGTTCTTC

V: TRBV12-3/TRBV12-4
size: NA
D: NA
J: TRBJ1-3
CDR3: CASSTGTGNTIYF
DNA: TGTGCCAGCAGTACAGGGACGGGAAACACCATATATTTT

V: TRBV19
size: NA
D: NA
J: TRBJ2-5
CDR3: CASSMSWTSQETQYF
DNA: TGTGCCAGTAGTATGTCTTGGACCTCCCAAGAGACCCAGTACTTC